This TCR beta chain came from a study of cytomegalovirus exposure and HLA in healthy donors. The study's findings and limits: Most of the TCR beta V segments (in an earlier analysis) were productive either about 87% or about 30% of the time.

This PCR relied on a set of 60 Vbeta primers and 13 Jbeta primers. Generated by immunoSEQ multiplex PCR, the TCRdb table keeps only in-frame clones and is missing some. The sample lists 150,000 or so clones, 70% to 85% occurring once. Healthy donors of bone marrow made up the group. V was clipped by 2 bases and J by 12 bases, with 14 bases between them. The CDR3 has 13 amino acids. The germline V gene has CDR1 SGHRS and CDR2 YFSETQ. Comments on this clone: The antigen is undetermined.

This rearrangement joins TRBV5-1 to TRBJ1-4; D is unresolved. This sequence originates from a man aged 25 to 40 in good health and CMV-seropositive. The sample consisted of PBMCs. CDR3 in amino acids: CASSLAADGELFF. In nucleotides, the CDR3 is TGCGCCAGCAGCTTAGCGGCGGATGGAGAACTGTTTTTT.